This entry lists 14 T cell receptor beta chains sequenced from one sample in a study of T cells in Graves' hyperthyroidism and ophthalmopathy. Authors of the study amplified TCR beta CDR3 regions from RNA transcripts. First-round RT-PCR of the TCR CDR3 relied on the HTBI primer set. TCRdb fed the multiplex PCR reads into MiXCR, producing one record per CDR3 protein. The sample has hundreds of thousands of distinct CDR3 sequences, around 13% seen once. Sequencing was performed on blood. These receptors all stem from a woman aged 45 to 65 with Graves' ophthalmopathy.

This clonotype was seen only a few times. The J gene is TRBJ2-1, the V gene TRBV7-9; 14 bases map to TRBD2. Germline lookup yields CDR1 SEHNR and CDR2 FQNEAQ (reference sequence). This CDR3 spans 18 amino acids. J gave up 15 bases and V 5 bases, and 21 bases lay outside the gene matches. This chain's CDR3 is CASSHPGLAGVSQRGLFF. DNA for the CDR3: TGTGCCAGCAGCCACCCGGGACTAGCGGGAGTATCCCAGCGTGGTCTGTTCTTC.

This clonotype came up many times. The V call is TRBV28, the J call TRBJ2-7, with 7 bases lining up with TRBD2. Germline assignment: CDR1 MDHEN and CDR2 SYDVKM. The CDR3 is 14 residues long. V lost 1 base to trimming and J lost 9 bases; unmatched junction nucleotides: 9. CDR3 loop: CASSLLGLPNGQYF. The CDR3 DNA is TGTGCCAGCAGTTTATTGGGACTACCCAACGGGCAGTACTTC.

On this clonotype itself: A much larger clone lies one base from this, so it may be a read error. V gene TRBV12-5 combines with J gene TRBJ2-7, with D tentatively TRBD1 (5 bases). CDR3 length: 16 amino acids. Germline lookup yields CDR1 LGHNT and CDR2 FRNRAP. DNA for the CDR3: TGTGCTAGTAAGGGCTTAAAAGGGGTTGTCGCCTACGAGCGGTACTTC. Translating gives CASKGLKGVVAYERYF.

This clonotype was seen ten or more times. The CDR3, as DNA: TGCGCCAGCAGCTTGGCGTTGGATGGCTACACCTTC. Amino acid sequence: CASSLALDGYTF. This chain joins TRBV5-1 and TRBJ1-2; no reliable D call. The CDR3 has 12 amino acids. Trimming took off 0 bases at V and 6 bases at J, with 6 bases between the two ends. In germline, CDR1 is SGHRS, CDR2 YFSETQ.

This clonotype was detected a few times. A single base separates this from a much larger clone, so it may be a read error. The chain is built from TRBV28 and TRBJ2-5; 11 nucleotides match TRBD2. In germline, CDR1 is MDHEN, CDR2 SYDVKM. This CDR3 has 16 amino acids. Trimming removed 4 bases from V and 3 bases from J; junction bases left unmatched: 7. CDR3: CASSSWGTSGKETQYF. The CDR3 nucleotides read TGTGCCAGCAGTTCATGGGGGACTAGCGGTAAAGAGACCCAGTACTTC.

The V gene is TRBV20-1, the J gene TRBJ2-1, with D unclear. The CDR3 is 14 residues long. Trimming removed 3 bases from V and 2 bases from J, with 11 bases in between. Looked up from germline, CDR1 is DFQATT and CDR2 is SNEGSKA (reference sequence). CDR3 sequence: CSASQPGAYNEQFF. The DNA of the CDR3 is TGCAGTGCTAGTCAGCCCGGCGCCTACAATGAGCAGTTCTTC.

The CDR3 loop is CASSVARSGRNTGELFF. The DNA of the CDR3 is TGTGCCAGCAGCGTAGCCCGTAGCGGGAGGAACACCGGGGAGCTGTTTTTT. J is TRBJ2-2 and V is TRBV9; 9 bases are a match to TRBD2. The junction had 4 bases not matched to a gene; V was cut back by 0 bases and J by 1 base. Germline V lookup: CDR1 SGDLS, CDR2 YYNGEE. CDR3 length: 17 amino acids.

This clonotype was counted ten times or more. The rearrangement uses TRBV28 and TRBJ2-1; 8 nucleotides agree with TRBD2. Trimming cost V 1 base and J 8 bases; bases outside gene matches: 16. Germline values: CDR1 MDHEN, CDR2 SYDVKM. CDR3 length: 18 amino acids. DNA for the CDR3: TGTGCCAGCAGTTTATCCTCCTGGAAGAGCGGGAGAGGGTATGAGCAGTTCTTC. As protein: CASSLSSWKSGRGYEQFF.

This clonotype was seen repeatedly, ten times or more. The genes are TRBV3-1 and TRBJ1-2; TRBD1 matches 8 bases. With 5 bases clipped from V and 4 bases from J, the junction kept 6 bases outside the gene matches. CDR3 length: 14 residues. Germline V gene sequence: CDR1 LGHDT, CDR2 YNNKEL (reference sequence). The CDR3 sequence is CASSSRTGSYGYTF. As DNA, the CDR3 is TGTGCCAGCAGCTCCCGGACAGGGTCCTATGGCTACACCTTC.

Many counts were recorded for this clonotype. J is TRBJ2-1 and V is TRBV5-4; the D gene is possibly TRBD1 (6 bases). This CDR3 region has 15 residues. Trimming took off 5 bases at V and 1 base at J, with 13 bases between the two ends. Germline V gene lookup returns CDR1 SGHNT and CDR2 YYREEE (reference sequence). Here the CDR3 reads CASSPNRDSYNEQFF. The CDR3 nucleotides read TGTGCCAGCAGTCCAAACAGGGATTCCTACAATGAGCAGTTCTTC.

The J gene is TRBJ2-5, the V gene TRBV11-2; 8 bases agree with TRBD2. The CDR3 has 14 residues. Germline lookup yields CDR1 SGHAT and CDR2 FQNNGV. V lost 5 bases to trimming and J lost 5 bases; unmatched junction nucleotides: 7. CDR3 sequence (DNA): TGTGCCAGCAGCCCCACCCGCGGGAGGGAGACCCAGTACTTC. This gives the protein CASSPTRGRETQYF.

Only one count was recorded for this clonotype. It may be a read error: a sequence one base away is much more abundant. The chain carries TRBV12-3 or TRBV12-4 and TRBJ2-2; possible D gene TRBD1, 6 bases. CDR3 length equals 14 residues. The CDR3 DNA is TGTGCCAGCAGTTTAGCCCGAGTGAAGGGGGAGCTGGTTTTT. Translating gives CASSLARVKGELVF.

This clonotype was detected many times. The chain joins TRBV11-2 to TRBJ1-1, with TRBD1 matching over 7 bases. Per the germline V gene, CDR1 is SGHAT and CDR2 is FQNNGV. Germline trimming cut 5 bases from V and 3 bases from J; bases unmatched to any gene: 6. The CDR3 extends over 14 amino acids. The CDR3 coding sequence is TGTGCCAGCAGCGAAGAAAGGGGGCACACTGAAGCTTTCTTT. Protein: CASSEERGHTEAFF.

This clonotype has at least ten counts. The chain links TRBV7-9 to TRBJ2-1; 7 bases line up with TRBD2. Germline lookup yields CDR1 SEHNR and CDR2 FQNEAQ (reference sequence). The CDR3 contains 17 residues. V dropped 4 bases and J dropped 6; count of bases not matched to a gene: 15. The CDR3 nucleotides read TGTGCCAGCAGCTCCCCAAGACTAGCCCCTGTGGTCAATGAGCAGTTCTTC. Its protein is CASSSPRLAPVVNEQFF.